One and the same sample provided the 8 T cell receptor beta chains below, sequenced in a study. TCRdb independently ran MiXCR on the RT-PCR reads; one entry per CDR3 protein. Of about 680,000 distinct CDR3 sequences in the sample, around 14% were seen once. Specimen: memory CD4+ T cells from blood. The receptor source for this set is a female donor in good health, serving as a healthy control.

This clonotype was recorded a few times. The chain is built from TRBV7-2 and TRBJ2-2; 8 positions match TRBD1. V trimming: 6 bases; J trimming: 4 bases; junction bases outside the gene matches: 10. Germline CDR1 and CDR2: SGHTA and FQGNSA. CDR3 length: 16 amino acids. CDR3 loop: CASRDRARKFTGELFF. The CDR3 nucleotides read TGTGCCAGCAGGGACAGGGCGAGAAAGTTCACCGGGGAGCTGTTTTTT. The full variable domain, in which reference TRBV7-2 and TRBJ2-2 provide the parts outside the CDR3, is GAGVSQSPSNKVTEKGKDVELRCDPISGHTALYWYRQSLGQGLEFLIYFQGNSAPDKSGLPSDRFSAERTGGSVSTLTIQRTQQEDSAVYLCASRDRARKFTGELFFGEGSRLTVL.

The chain couples TRBV28 to TRBJ1-2; D is uncertain. The CDR3 sequence is 15 residues long. Per the germline V gene, CDR1 is MDHEN and CDR2 is SYDVKM. Trimming pared 2 bases from V and 4 bases from J, leaving 14 bases between. This CDR3 is CASSLGSPYVYGYTF. CDR3 DNA sequence: TGTGCCAGCAGTTTAGGAAGCCCCTACGTCTATGGCTACACCTTC.

This clonotype turned up a few times. V and J are TRBV28 and TRBJ1-1; TRBD1 is a possible D gene (6 bases). Trimming shortened V by 8 bases and J by 2 bases, and 12 bases separated the two germline ends. CDR1 is MDHEN and CDR2 is SYDVKM in the germline V gene. CDR3 length: 13 amino acids. CDR3 loop: CASDGQTNTEAFF. CDR3 DNA sequence: TGTGCCAGCGACGGACAGACTAACACTGAAGCTTTCTTT.

The chain recombines TRBV12-3 or TRBV12-4 with TRBJ2-2; 7 bases map to TRBD2. Germline trimming cut 6 bases from V and 8 bases from J; bases unmatched to any gene: 15. The CDR3 is 16 amino acids. Here the CDR3 reads CASRGSRGSRVGELFF. For the CDR3, the DNA is TGTGCCAGCAGAGGTTCGCGGGGGTCCCGAGTGGGGGAGCTGTTTTTT.

The sample holds many counts of this clonotype. The chain has TRBV15 and TRBJ2-5; D is ambiguous. The CDR3 extends over 14 amino acids. Germline V CDR1 and CDR2: LNHNV, YYDKDF (reference sequence). Trimming cost V 0 bases and J 1 base, with 6 bases left between them. The CDR3 nucleotides read TGTGCCACCAGCAGAGATCGGGCCCAAGAGACCCAGTACTTC. Translated, it gives CATSRDRAQETQYF. Full variable domain (remainder filled in from reference TRBV15 and TRBJ2-5): DAMVIQNPRYQVTQFGKPVTLSCSQTLNHNVMYWYQQKSSQAPKLLFHYYDKDFNNEADTPDNFQSRRPNTSFCFLDIRSPGLGDTAMYLCATSRDRAQETQYFGPGTRLLVL.

This clonotype was counted many times. The V gene is TRBV10-3, the J gene TRBJ2-1, with TRBD1 matching over 8 bases. The length of the CDR3 is 14 residues. J was trimmed by 8 bases and V by 2 bases; bases with no gene match: 5. CDR1 is ENHRY and CDR2 is SYGVKD in the germline V gene. The CDR3 region is CAISEGQGRYEQFF. Here the CDR3 DNA reads TGTGCCATCAGTGAGGGACAGGGCAGGTATGAGCAGTTCTTC.

In the case of this clonotype: A clone one base away is much larger, so this may be a read error. V usage is TRBV5-1 and J usage is TRBJ2-1; no clear D. V was pared by 3 bases and J by 10 bases, with 17 bases between. The CDR3 loop spans 14 amino acids. CDR1 and CDR2 (germline): SGHRS, YFSETQ. CDR3 residues: CASSSSGIPNEQFF. The CDR3 nucleotides read TGCGCCAGCAGCTCCTCTGGGATCCCCAACGAGCAGTTCTTC.

This clonotype was recorded a few times. This rearrangement joins TRBV5-1 to TRBJ1-4; D is uncertain. The V end was cut by 0 bases, the J end by 7 bases, with 16 bases between. This CDR3 is 16 amino acids long. Germline V gene lookup returns CDR1 SGHRS and CDR2 YFSETQ. The CDR3 DNA reads as TGCGCCAGCAGCTTGGCCAGTGGGGTCCCTGGTGAAAAACTGTTTTTT. Translation: CASSLASGVPGEKLFF.